A single sample gave rise to the 5 T cell receptor beta chains below, sequenced in a study of blood T cell repertoires in COVID-19. Generated by immunoSEQ multiplex PCR, the TCRdb table keeps only in-frame clones and is missing some. The sample yields over 40,000 clones, approximately 90% seen once. Sequenced sample: peripheral blood. Every receptor here comes from an elderly woman with acute or convalescent COVID-19.

The genes are TRBV7-2 and TRBJ2-1; 13 nucleotides agree with TRBD2. V was clipped by 7 bases and J by 5 bases; unmatched bases: 8. CDR3 length equals 16 residues. Germline V CDR1 and CDR2: SGHTA, FQGNSA. The CDR3 DNA sequence: TGTGCCAGCACCTCCACTAGCGGGAGGGGGGACAATGAGCAGTTCTTC. It encodes CASTSTSGRGDNEQFF.

The V and J genes are TRBV7-9 and TRBJ2-7; TRBD2 aligns across 11 bases. The J segment lost 2 bases and the V segment lost 4 bases, leaving 4 bases of the junction unmatched. The germline V gene has CDR1 SEHNR and CDR2 FQNEAQ (reference sequence). The CDR3 is 15 amino acids. CDR3 sequence reads: CASSSGTSGTYEQYF. The DNA for the CDR3 is TGTGCCAGCAGCTCCGGGACTAGCGGTACCTACGAGCAGTACTTC.

This clone has just one count. V and J are TRBV29-1 and TRBJ2-3; 10 bases are a match to TRBD2. The CDR3 runs to 17 residues. The junction had 10 bases not matched to a gene; V was cut back by 0 bases and J by 4 bases. Germline CDR1 is SQVTM and CDR2 is ANQGSEA. The CDR3 DNA is TGCAGCGTTGAAGATGGGGGAGCGGGAGGGGTGGCAGATACGCAGTATTTT. It specifies CSVEDGGAGGVADTQYF.

The table lists this clone with a count of one. The V call is TRBV7-8, the J call TRBJ2-3, with 9 bases that match TRBD2. This CDR3 spans 16 amino acids. From germline, CDR1 is SGHVS and CDR2 FQNEAQ. V trimming: 1 base; J trimming: 6 bases; junction bases outside the gene matches: 8. The CDR3 DNA sequence: TGTGCCAGCAGCTTAGTTCGTAGCGGGAGTTCTGATACGCAGTATTTT. Translating it yields CASSLVRSGSSDTQYF.

The rearrangement joins TRBV4-2 to TRBJ2-3, with 10 positions matching TRBD2. CDR3 length: 17 residues. Germline V gene sequence: CDR1 LGHNA, CDR2 YNFKEQ. V lost 0 bases and J lost 5; bases outside the gene matches: 8. The CDR3, as DNA: TGTGCCAGCAGCCAAGATGTGAGCGGGAGGGGGGGAGATACGCAGTATTTT. Its translation: CASSQDVSGRGGDTQYF.